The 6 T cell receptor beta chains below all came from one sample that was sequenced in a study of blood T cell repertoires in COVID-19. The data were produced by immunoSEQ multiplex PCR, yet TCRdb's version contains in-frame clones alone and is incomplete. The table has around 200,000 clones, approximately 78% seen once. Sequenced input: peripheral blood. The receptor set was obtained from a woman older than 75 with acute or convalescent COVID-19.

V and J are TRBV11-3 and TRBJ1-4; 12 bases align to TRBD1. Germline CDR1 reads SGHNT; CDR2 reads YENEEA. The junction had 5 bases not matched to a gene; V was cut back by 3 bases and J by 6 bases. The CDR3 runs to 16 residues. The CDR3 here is CASSFGTGGADEKLFF. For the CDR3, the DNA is TGTGCCAGCAGCTTTGGGACAGGGGGCGCAGATGAAAAACTGTTTTTT.

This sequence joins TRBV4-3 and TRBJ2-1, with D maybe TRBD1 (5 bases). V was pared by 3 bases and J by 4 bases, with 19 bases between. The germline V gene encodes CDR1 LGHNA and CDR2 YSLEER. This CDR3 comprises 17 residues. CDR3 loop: CASSHRRTTGPYNEQFF. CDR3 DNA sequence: TGCGCCAGCAGCCACAGACGGACAACGGGCCCATACAATGAGCAGTTCTTC.

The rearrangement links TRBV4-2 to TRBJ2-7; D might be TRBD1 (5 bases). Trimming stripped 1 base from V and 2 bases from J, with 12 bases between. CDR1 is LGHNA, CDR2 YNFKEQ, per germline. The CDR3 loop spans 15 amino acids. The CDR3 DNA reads TGTGCCAGCAGCCAAGTAATTGACAGAGCCTACGAGCAGTACTTC. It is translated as CASSQVIDRAYEQYF.

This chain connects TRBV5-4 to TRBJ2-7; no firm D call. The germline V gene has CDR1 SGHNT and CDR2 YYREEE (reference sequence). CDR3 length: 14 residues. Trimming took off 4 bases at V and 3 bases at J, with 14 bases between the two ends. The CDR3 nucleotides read TGTGCCAGCAGCCTACCCACAGTAAACTACGAGCAGTACTTC. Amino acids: CASSLPTVNYEQYF.

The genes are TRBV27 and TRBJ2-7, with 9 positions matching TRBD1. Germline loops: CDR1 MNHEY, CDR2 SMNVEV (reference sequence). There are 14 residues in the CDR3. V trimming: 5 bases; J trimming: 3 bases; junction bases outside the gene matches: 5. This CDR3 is CASSPGTGLYEQYF. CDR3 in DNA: TGTGCCAGCAGTCCAGGGACAGGGCTCTACGAGCAGTACTTC.

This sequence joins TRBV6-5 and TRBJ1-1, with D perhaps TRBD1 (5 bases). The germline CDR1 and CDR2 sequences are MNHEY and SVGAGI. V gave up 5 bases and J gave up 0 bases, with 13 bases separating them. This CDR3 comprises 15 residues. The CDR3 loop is CASSPSTALNTEAFF. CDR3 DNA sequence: TGTGCCAGCAGTCCTTCGACAGCTTTGAACACTGAAGCTTTCTTT.